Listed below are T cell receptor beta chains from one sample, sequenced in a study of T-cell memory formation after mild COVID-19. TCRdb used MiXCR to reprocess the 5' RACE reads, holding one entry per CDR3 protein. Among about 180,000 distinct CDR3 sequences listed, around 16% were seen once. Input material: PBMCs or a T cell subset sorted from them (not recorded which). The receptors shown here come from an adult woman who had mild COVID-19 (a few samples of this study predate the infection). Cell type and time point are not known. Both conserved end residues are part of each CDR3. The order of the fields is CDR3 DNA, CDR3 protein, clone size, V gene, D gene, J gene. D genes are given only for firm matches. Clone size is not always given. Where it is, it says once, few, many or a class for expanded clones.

DNA: TGTGCCAGCAGCCTAGCGGGGACTAGCGGGAGAACAGATACGCAGTATTTT
CDR3: CASSLAGTSGRTDTQYF
size: .
V: TRBV7-2
D: TRBD2
J: TRBJ2-3

DNA: TGTGCCAGCAGCGCGAATTCACCCCTCCACTTT
CDR3: CASSANSPLHF
size: .
V: TRBV12-3/TRBV12-4
D: .
J: TRBJ1-6

DNA: TGCGCCAGCAGCCGTAGACAGGGGAACGATGAGCAGTTCTTC
CDR3: CASSRRQGNDEQFF
size: .
V: TRBV5-1
D: TRBD1
J: TRBJ2-1

DNA: TGCGCCAGCAGATTTACGGGGGGAACTTACAATGAGCAGTTCTTC
CDR3: CASRFTGGTYNEQFF
size: .
V: TRBV5-1
D: TRBD2
J: TRBJ2-1

DNA: TGTGCCAGCAAGGGAACTAGCGGGGGGTCAGAGACCCAGTACTTC
CDR3: CASKGTSGGSETQYF
size: .
V: TRBV9
D: TRBD2
J: TRBJ2-5

DNA: TGCGCCAGCAGCCAAGGGGGGCTAGGATACGAGCAGTACTTC
CDR3: CASSQGGLGYEQYF
size: .
V: TRBV4-1
D: .
J: TRBJ2-7

DNA: TGTGCCAGCAGTTCAGGGCCAACTAGCACAGATACGCAGTATTTT
CDR3: CASSSGPTSTDTQYF
size: .
V: TRBV12-3/TRBV12-4
D: .
J: TRBJ2-3

DNA: TGTGCCAGCAGCGTAGGGGCAGGCAAGAACACTGAAGCTTTCTTT
CDR3: CASSVGAGKNTEAFF
size: few
V: TRBV9
D: .
J: TRBJ1-1

DNA: TGTGCCAGCAGCTTACTAGCGGGACGATACGAGCAGTACTTC
CDR3: CASSLLAGRYEQYF
size: many
V: TRBV12-3/TRBV12-4
D: TRBD2
J: TRBJ2-7

DNA: TGTGCCAGCATGGGGACAGGGATTCCCTCCTACGAGCAGTACTTC
CDR3: CASMGTGIPSYEQYF
size: few
V: TRBV6-6
D: TRBD1
J: TRBJ2-7

DNA: TGTGCCAGCAGCTTATTTGCGCGGGGAGCGGGCACCGGGGAGCTGTTTTTT
CDR3: CASSLFARGAGTGELFF
size: few
V: TRBV7-2
D: .
J: TRBJ2-2

DNA: TGTGCCAGCAGCTTACTTCCCAAGGGATCTGAAGCTTTCTTT
CDR3: CASSLLPKGSEAFF
size: .
V: TRBV7-2
D: .
J: TRBJ1-1

DNA: TGTGCCAGCAGCAAAGAGCAGGGATTCGGGGAGACCCAGTACTTC
CDR3: CASSKEQGFGETQYF
size: .
V: TRBV9
D: .
J: TRBJ2-5

DNA: TGCAGCGTTGAAGATGTAAGGACTAGCGGGGGGGACAATGAGCAGTTCTTC
CDR3: CSVEDVRTSGGDNEQFF
size: few
V: TRBV29-1
D: TRBD2
J: TRBJ2-1

DNA: TGTGCCAGCAGCCCCACAGGGGGCTATGGCTACACCTTC
CDR3: CASSPTGGYGYTF
size: many
V: TRBV6-2/TRBV6-3
D: TRBD1
J: TRBJ1-2

DNA: TGTGCCTGGAGTGTAGGCGAGGGGTTGAACACCGGGGAGCTGTTTTTT
CDR3: CAWSVGEGLNTGELFF
size: .
V: TRBV30
D: .
J: TRBJ2-2

DNA: TGTGCCACCAGCAGCCAGACTGGACAGGTAGCGCTGTACTTC
CDR3: CATSSQTGQVALYF
size: .
V: TRBV15
D: TRBD1
J: TRBJ2-7

DNA: TGTGCCAGCAGTTTAAAGCGGCCGAAGGACCCCTACGAGCAGTACTTC
CDR3: CASSLKRPKDPYEQYF
size: few
V: TRBV12-3/TRBV12-4
D: .
J: TRBJ2-7

DNA: TGTGCCAGCCGAGGGGGGGCGAACGAGCAGTACTTC
CDR3: CASRGGANEQYF
size: .
V: TRBV12-3/TRBV12-4
D: .
J: TRBJ2-7

DNA: TGCAGTGCGCTAAGCTCCTACGAGCAGTACTTC
CDR3: CSALSSYEQYF
size: many
V: TRBV20-1
D: .
J: TRBJ2-7

DNA: TGCAGTGCTAAGTGGCGGGCGACCCAGTACTTC
CDR3: CSAKWRATQYF
size: few
V: TRBV20-1
D: .
J: TRBJ2-5

DNA: TGTGCCAGCAGCTTATCCCGGGACGAGCAGTACTTC
CDR3: CASSLSRDEQYF
size: .
V: TRBV13
D: .
J: TRBJ2-7

DNA: TGTGCCAGCAGCTTAACCTGGACTAGCGGTCTAAACTACGAGCAGTACTTC
CDR3: CASSLTWTSGLNYEQYF
size: few
V: TRBV11-2
D: TRBD2
J: TRBJ2-7

DNA: TGTGCCAGCAGCCAGGACCCCCAGGGGGCCACTGAAGCTTTCTTT
CDR3: CASSQDPQGATEAFF
size: .
V: TRBV4-2
D: TRBD1
J: TRBJ1-1